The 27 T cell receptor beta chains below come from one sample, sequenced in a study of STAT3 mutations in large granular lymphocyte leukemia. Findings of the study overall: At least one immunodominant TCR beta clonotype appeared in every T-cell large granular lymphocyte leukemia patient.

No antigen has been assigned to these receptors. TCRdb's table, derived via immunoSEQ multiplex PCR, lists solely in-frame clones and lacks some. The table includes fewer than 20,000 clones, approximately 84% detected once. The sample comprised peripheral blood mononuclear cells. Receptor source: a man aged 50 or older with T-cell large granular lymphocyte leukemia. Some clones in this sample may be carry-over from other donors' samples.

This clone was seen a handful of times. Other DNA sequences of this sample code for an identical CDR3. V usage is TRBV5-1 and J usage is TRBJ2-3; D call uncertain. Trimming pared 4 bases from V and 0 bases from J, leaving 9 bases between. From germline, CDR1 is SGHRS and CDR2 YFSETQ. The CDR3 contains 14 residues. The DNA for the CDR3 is TGCGCCAGCAGCCGTGACCATAGCACAGATACGCAGTATTTT. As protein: CASSRDHSTDTQYF.

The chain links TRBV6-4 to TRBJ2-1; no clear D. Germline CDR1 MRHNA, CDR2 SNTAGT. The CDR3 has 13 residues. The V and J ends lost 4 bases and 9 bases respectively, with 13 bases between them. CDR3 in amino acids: CASSGHASGEQFF. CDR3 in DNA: TGTGCCAGCAGTGGTCACGCCTCTGGTGAGCAGTTCTTC.

This CDR3 is CASSPYRFSSYNEQFF. In nucleotides, the CDR3 is TGTGCCAGCAGCCCGTACAGGTTTAGCTCCTACAATGAGCAGTTCTTC. The rearrangement uses TRBV7-8 and TRBJ2-1; a weak D match, TRBD1 (5 bases). Germline loops: CDR1 SGHVS, CDR2 FQNEAQ. V was trimmed by 5 bases and J by 0 bases, leaving 14 bases between them. The CDR3 totals 16 residues. Variable domain in full (rest from reference TRBV7-8 and TRBJ2-1): GAGVSQSPRYKVAKRGQDVALRCDPISGHVSLFWYQQALGQGPEFLTYFQNEAQLDKSGLPSDRFFAERPEGSVSTLKIQRTQQEDSAVYLCASSPYRFSSYNEQFFGPGTRLTVL.

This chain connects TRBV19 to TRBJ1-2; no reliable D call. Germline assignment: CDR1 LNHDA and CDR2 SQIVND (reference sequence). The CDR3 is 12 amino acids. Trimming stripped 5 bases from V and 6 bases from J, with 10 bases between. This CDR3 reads CASSPNLNGYTF. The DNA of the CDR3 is TGTGCCAGTAGTCCGAATCTGAATGGCTACACCTTC.

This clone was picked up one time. The CDR3 DNA reads as TGCGCCACCTCATTAGGTCGTTCCTACAATGAGCAGTTCTTC. It is translated as CATSLGRSYNEQFF. The V gene is TRBV10-2, the J gene TRBJ2-1; D is uncertain. V was cut by 10 bases and J by 1 base, with 14 bases left in between. Germline CDR1 reads WSHSY; CDR2 reads SAAADI. The CDR3 has 14 residues.

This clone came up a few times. The CDR3 loop reads CASTYSGSSYNEQFF. DNA for the CDR3: TGCGCCAGCACCTATAGCGGGAGCTCCTACAATGAGCAGTTCTTC. The chain carries TRBV5-1 and TRBJ2-1; 9 nucleotides match TRBD2. CDR1 is SGHRS and CDR2 is YFSETQ in the germline V gene. V lost 6 bases and J lost 0; bases outside the gene matches: 4. The CDR3 totals 15 residues.

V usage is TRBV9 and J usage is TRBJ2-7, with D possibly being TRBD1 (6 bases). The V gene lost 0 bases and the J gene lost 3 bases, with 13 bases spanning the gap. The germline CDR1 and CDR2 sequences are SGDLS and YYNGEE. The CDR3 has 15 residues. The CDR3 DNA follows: TGTGCCAGCAGCGTAGGTACCGGGACAAGCTACGAGCAGTACTTC. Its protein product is CASSVGTGTSYEQYF.

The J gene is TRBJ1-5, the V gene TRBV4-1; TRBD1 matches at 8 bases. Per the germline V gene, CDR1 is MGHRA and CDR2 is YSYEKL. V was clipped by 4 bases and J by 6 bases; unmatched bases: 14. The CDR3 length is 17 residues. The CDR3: CASSLGPARGPFQPQHF. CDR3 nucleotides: TGCGCCAGCAGCCTGGGTCCCGCCAGGGGGCCCTTTCAGCCCCAGCATTTT.

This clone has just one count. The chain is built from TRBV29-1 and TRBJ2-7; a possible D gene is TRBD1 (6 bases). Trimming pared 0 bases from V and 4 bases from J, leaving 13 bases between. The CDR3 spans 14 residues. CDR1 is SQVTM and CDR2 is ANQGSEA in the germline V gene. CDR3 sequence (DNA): TGCAGCGTTGAAGATGACGCCAGGGGATACGAGCAGTACTTC. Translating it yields CSVEDDARGYEQYF.

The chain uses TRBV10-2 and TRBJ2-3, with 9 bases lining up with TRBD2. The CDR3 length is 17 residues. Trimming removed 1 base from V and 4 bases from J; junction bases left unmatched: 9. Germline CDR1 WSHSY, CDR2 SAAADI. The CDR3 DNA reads TGCGCCAGCAGTGAGTACTGGCGGGGGGGAACCGCAGATACGCAGTATTTT. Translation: CASSEYWRGGTADTQYF.

This chain's CDR3 is CASSDSDYNEQFF. The CDR3 DNA is TGTGCCAGCAGTGACTCGGACTACAATGAGCAGTTCTTC. This chain joins TRBV6-4 and TRBJ2-1; no firm D call. Trimming shortened V by 0 bases and J by 3 bases, and 3 bases separated the two germline ends. This CDR3 is built from 13 residues. CDR1 is MRHNA, CDR2 SNTAGT, per germline.

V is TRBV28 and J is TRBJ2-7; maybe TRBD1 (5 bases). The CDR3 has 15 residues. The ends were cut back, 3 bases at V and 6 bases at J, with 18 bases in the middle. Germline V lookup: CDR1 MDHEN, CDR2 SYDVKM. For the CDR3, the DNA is TGTGCCAGCAGTTTTTTAGGGGCGTCCTCCGGCGAGCAGTACTTC. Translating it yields CASSFLGASSGEQYF. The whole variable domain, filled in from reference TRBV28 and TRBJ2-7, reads DVKVTQSSRYLVKRTGEKVFLECVQDMDHENMFWYRQDPGLGLRLIYFSYDVKMKEKGDIPEGYSVSREKKERFSLILESASTNQTSMYLCASSFLGASSGEQYFGPGTRLTVT.

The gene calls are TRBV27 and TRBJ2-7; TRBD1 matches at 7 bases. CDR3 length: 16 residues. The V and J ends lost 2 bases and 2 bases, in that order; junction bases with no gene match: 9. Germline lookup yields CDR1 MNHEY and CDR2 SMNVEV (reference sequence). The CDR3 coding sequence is TGTGCCAGCAGTTTAGGCTTCGGACAGGCTACCTACGAGCAGTACTTC. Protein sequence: CASSLGFGQATYEQYF.

CDR3 nucleotide sequence: TGTGCCAGCAGGGCTAATGAAAAACTGTTTTTT. Its translation: CASRANEKLFF. The J gene is TRBJ1-4, the V gene TRBV25-1; D gene unclear. This CDR3 spans 11 amino acids. Trimming stripped 6 bases from V and 3 bases from J, with 2 bases between. Germline assignment: CDR1 MGHDK and CDR2 SYGVNS.

The CDR3 loop is CASSTRTGDYGYTF. In nucleotides, the CDR3 is TGTGCCAGCAGCACAAGGACAGGGGATTATGGCTACACCTTC. This chain connects TRBV7-8 to TRBJ1-2; 9 bases match TRBD1. This CDR3 comprises 14 residues. Looked up from germline, CDR1 is SGHVS and CDR2 is FQNEAQ. With V trimmed by 5 bases and J by 5 bases, 6 bases remained unmatched.

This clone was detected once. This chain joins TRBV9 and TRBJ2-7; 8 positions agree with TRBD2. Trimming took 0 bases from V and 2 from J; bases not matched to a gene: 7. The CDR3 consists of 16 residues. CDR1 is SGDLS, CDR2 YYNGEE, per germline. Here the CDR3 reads CASSVDRAGGPYEQYF. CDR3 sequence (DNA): TGTGCCAGCAGCGTAGACCGGGCGGGAGGCCCCTACGAGCAGTACTTC.

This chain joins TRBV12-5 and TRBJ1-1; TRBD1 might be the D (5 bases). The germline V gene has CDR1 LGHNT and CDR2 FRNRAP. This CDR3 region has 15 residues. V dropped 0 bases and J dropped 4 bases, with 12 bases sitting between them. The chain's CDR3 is CASGLVQVGATEAFF. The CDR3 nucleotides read TGTGCTAGTGGTTTGGTACAGGTGGGAGCCACTGAAGCTTTCTTT.

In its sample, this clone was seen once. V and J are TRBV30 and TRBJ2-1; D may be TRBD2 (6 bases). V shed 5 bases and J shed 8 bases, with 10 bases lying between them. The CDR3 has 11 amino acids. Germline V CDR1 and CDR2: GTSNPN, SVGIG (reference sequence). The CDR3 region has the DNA TGTGCCTGGGCGACTAGGGATGAGCAGTTCTTC. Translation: CAWATRDEQFF.

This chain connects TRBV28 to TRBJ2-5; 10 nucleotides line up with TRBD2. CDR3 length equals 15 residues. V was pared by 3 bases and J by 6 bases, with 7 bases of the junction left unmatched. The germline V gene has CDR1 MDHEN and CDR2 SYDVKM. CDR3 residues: CASSFSSGSRQTQYF. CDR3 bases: TGTGCCAGCAGTTTTTCTAGCGGGAGCAGGCAGACCCAGTACTTC.

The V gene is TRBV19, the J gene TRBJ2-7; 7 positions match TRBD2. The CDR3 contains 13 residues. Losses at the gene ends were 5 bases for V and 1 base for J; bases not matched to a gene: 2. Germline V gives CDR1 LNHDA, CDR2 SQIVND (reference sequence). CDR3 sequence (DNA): TGTGCCAGTAGTCCGCGGGAGTCCTACGAGCAGTACTTC. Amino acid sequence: CASSPRESYEQYF. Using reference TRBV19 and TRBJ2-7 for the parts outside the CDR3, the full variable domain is DGGITQSPKYLFRKEGQNVTLSCEQNLNHDAMYWYRQDPGQGLRLIYYSQIVNDFQKGDIAEGYSVSREKKESFPLTVTSAQKNPTAFYLCASSPRESYEQYFGPGTRLTVT.

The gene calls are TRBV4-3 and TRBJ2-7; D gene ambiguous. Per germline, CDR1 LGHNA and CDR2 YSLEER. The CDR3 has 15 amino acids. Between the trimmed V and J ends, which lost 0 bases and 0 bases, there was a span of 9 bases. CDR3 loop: CASSQDTRSSYEQYF. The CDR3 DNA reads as TGCGCCAGCAGCCAAGATACGAGGTCCTCCTACGAGCAGTACTTC.

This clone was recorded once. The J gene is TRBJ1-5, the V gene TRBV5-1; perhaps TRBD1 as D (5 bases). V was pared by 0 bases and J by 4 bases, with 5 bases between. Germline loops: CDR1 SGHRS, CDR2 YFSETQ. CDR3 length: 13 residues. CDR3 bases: TGCGCCAGCAGCTTGGACAGGAATCAGCCCCAGCATTTT. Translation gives CASSLDRNQPQHF.

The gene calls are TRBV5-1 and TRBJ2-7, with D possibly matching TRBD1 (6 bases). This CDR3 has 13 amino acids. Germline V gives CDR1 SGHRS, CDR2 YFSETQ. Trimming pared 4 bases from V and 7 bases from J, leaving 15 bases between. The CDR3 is CASSVQGPPEQYF. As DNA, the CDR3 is TGCGCCAGCAGCGTTCAGGGGCCGCCGGAGCAGTACTTC.

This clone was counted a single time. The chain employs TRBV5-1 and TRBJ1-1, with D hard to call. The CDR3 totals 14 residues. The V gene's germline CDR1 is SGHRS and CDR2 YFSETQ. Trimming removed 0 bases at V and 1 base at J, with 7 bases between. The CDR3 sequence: CASSLEGGNTEAFF. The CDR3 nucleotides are TGCGCCAGCAGCTTGGAAGGAGGGAACACTGAAGCTTTCTTT.

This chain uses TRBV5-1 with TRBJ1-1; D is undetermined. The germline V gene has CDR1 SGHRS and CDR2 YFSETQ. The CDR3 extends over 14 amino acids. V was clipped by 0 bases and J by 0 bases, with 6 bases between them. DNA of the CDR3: TGCGCCAGCAGCTTGGGGGGAATGAACACTGAAGCTTTCTTT. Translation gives CASSLGGMNTEAFF.

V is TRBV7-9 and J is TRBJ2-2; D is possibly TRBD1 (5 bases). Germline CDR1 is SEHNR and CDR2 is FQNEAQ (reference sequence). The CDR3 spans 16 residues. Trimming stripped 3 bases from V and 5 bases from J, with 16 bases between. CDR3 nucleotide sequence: TGTGCCAGCAGCTTGAATACTTTTAGGGGTACCGGGGAGCTGTTTTTT. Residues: CASSLNTFRGTGELFF.

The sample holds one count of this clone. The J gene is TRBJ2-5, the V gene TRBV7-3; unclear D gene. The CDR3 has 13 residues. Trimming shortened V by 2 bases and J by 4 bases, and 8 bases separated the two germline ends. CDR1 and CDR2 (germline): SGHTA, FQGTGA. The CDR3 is CASSLSVRETQYF. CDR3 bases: TGTGCCAGCAGCTTATCGGTGCGAGAGACCCAGTACTTC.